The clone carrying this T cell receptor beta chain has only a few counts. Its antigen is not identified. This specimen belongs to a study of cytomegalovirus exposure and HLA in healthy donors. The study, taken as a whole, reports: In a later analysis, at a false discovery rate of 0.05, some 15,000 TCR beta sequences were associated with HLA alleles.

The study ran its PCR with 60 Vbeta and 13 Jbeta primers. Authors' methods: An analysis performed later counted roughly 80 million unique TCR beta chains (roughly 11 million of them shared). Here immunoSEQ multiplex PCR was the method, and the copy in TCRdb shows in-frame clones only, minus some. V and J calls and clone size follow that table, whereas D and trimming were derived from the DNA. The sample lists 95,000 to 150,000 clones, about 74% occurring once. V was shortened by 6 bases and J by 3 bases, with 14 bases between the two germline ends. In germline, CDR1 is SQVTM, CDR2 ANQGSEA. The CDR3 runs to 13 residues.

The clonotype originates from a woman aged 40 to 55 in good health and CMV-seropositive. The source material was PBMCs. V is TRBV29-1 and J is TRBJ1-1; a possible D gene is TRBD1 (5 bases). The CDR3 DNA reads as TGCAGCGTCACGGGACTCCCTTACACTGAAGCTTTCTTT. Translated: CSVTGLPYTEAFF.